A selection of T cell receptor beta chains follows, all from one sample in a study of T cell changes during pregnancy in multiple sclerosis. Assay used: immunoSEQ multiplex PCR; TCRdb lists only in-frame clones, some missing. Of approximately 44,000 clones listed, about nine tenths were seen once; the top ten hold around 0.8%. The specimen was CD4+ T cells from peripheral blood mononuclear cells, collected before pregnancy. These receptor sequences come from a female donor with multiple sclerosis, enrolled in a pregnancy study. The CDR3 runs from the conserved cysteine through the conserved F or W. D genes are given only for firm matches. The size entry is marked missing in some rows and otherwise reads once, few, many or a size class.

clone_size: .; d_call: TRBD1; j_call: TRBJ1-4; v_call: TRBV5-1; cdr3_nt: TGCGCCAGCAGCTCGGCCGGGGACAGGGCCGAAAAACTGTTTTTT; cdr3_aa: CASSSAGDRAEKLFF
clone_size: .; d_call: TRBD1; j_call: TRBJ2-5; v_call: TRBV30; cdr3_nt: TGTGCCTGGAGTGACCCCCGGGACAGGGGGCGGGGGACCCAGTACTTC; cdr3_aa: CAWSDPRDRGRGTQYF
clone_size: .; d_call: TRBD1; j_call: TRBJ2-3; v_call: TRBV6-4; cdr3_nt: TGTGCCAGCAGTGACAGACAGGGGGCGGGAGCAGATACGCAGTATTTT; cdr3_aa: CASSDRQGAGADTQYF
clone_size: .; d_call: TRBD1; j_call: TRBJ2-7; v_call: TRBV6-5; cdr3_nt: TGTGCCAGCAGTCTCCCCGACAGGGCGACCTACGAGCAGTACTTC; cdr3_aa: CASSLPDRATYEQYF
clone_size: .; d_call: TRBD1; j_call: TRBJ2-4; v_call: TRBV4-2; cdr3_nt: TGTGCCAGCAGCCAAGACTGGCAGGGGGTCGACGAAAACATTCAGTACTTC; cdr3_aa: CASSQDWQGVDENIQYF
clone_size: .; d_call: .; j_call: TRBJ2-3; v_call: TRBV19; cdr3_nt: TGTGCCAGTAGTATCGGTGTTGCGGGACCGGTAACAGATACGCAGTATTTT; cdr3_aa: CASSIGVAGPVTDTQYF
clone_size: .; d_call: .; j_call: TRBJ2-7; v_call: TRBV6-1; cdr3_nt: TGTGCCAGCAGTCCCCAAATTGACATCACCTACGAGCAGTACTTC; cdr3_aa: CASSPQIDITYEQYF
clone_size: .; d_call: TRBD1; j_call: TRBJ1-2; v_call: TRBV30; cdr3_nt: TGTGCCTGGAGTGCGGACAGGGGGAACTATGGCTACACCTTC; cdr3_aa: CAWSADRGNYGYTF
clone_size: .; d_call: TRBD1; j_call: TRBJ1-4; v_call: TRBV4-3; cdr3_nt: TGCGCCAGCAGCCAAGATAAGGGGGCGGGTGAAAAACTGTTTTTT; cdr3_aa: CASSQDKGAGEKLFF
clone_size: .; d_call: .; j_call: TRBJ1-3; v_call: TRBV30; cdr3_nt: TGTGCCTGGAACCTACTTATAGGGGCTGGAAACACCATATATTTT; cdr3_aa: CAWNLLIGAGNTIYF
clone_size: .; d_call: .; j_call: TRBJ1-1; v_call: TRBV30; cdr3_nt: TGTGCCTGGAGTACGGAGGGTGAAGCTTTCTTT; cdr3_aa: CAWSTEGEAFF
clone_size: .; d_call: TRBD2; j_call: TRBJ2-7; v_call: TRBV7-2; cdr3_nt: TGTGCCAGCAGCTCAAGCGGGGTGGGGAGTAGGCACGAGCAGTACTTC; cdr3_aa: CASSSSGVGSRHEQYF
clone_size: .; d_call: .; j_call: TRBJ2-2; v_call: TRBV4-3; cdr3_nt: TGCGCCAGCAGCCAAGATAGAGGGATTTACACCGGGGAGCTGTTTTTT; cdr3_aa: CASSQDRGIYTGELFF
clone_size: .; d_call: .; j_call: TRBJ2-3; v_call: TRBV19; cdr3_nt: TGTGCCAGTAGTAATAGCCTGGCCTCAGATACGCAGTATTTT; cdr3_aa: CASSNSLASDTQYF
clone_size: .; d_call: TRBD1; j_call: TRBJ2-5; v_call: TRBV5-1; cdr3_nt: TGCGCCAGCAGCCTGGACAGGTACCAAGAGACCCAGTACTTC; cdr3_aa: CASSLDRYQETQYF
clone_size: .; d_call: .; j_call: TRBJ2-3; v_call: TRBV29-1; cdr3_nt: TGCAGCGTCGGACTTGGGGGCACAGATACGCAGTATTTT; cdr3_aa: CSVGLGGTDTQYF
clone_size: .; d_call: TRBD1; j_call: TRBJ1-1; v_call: TRBV27; cdr3_nt: TGTGCCAGCAGTTCCCGACAGGGGTGGGCTGAAGCTTTCTTT; cdr3_aa: CASSSRQGWAEAFF
clone_size: once; d_call: TRBD2; j_call: TRBJ2-1; v_call: TRBV4-3; cdr3_nt: TGCGCCAGCAGCCACGGGGGGGAAGTAGCTTACAATGAGCAGTTCTTC; cdr3_aa: CASSHGGEVAYNEQFF
clone_size: .; d_call: TRBD1; j_call: TRBJ1-2; v_call: TRBV6-5; cdr3_nt: TGTGCCAGCAGTCCCGACAGGGTCCCTGGCTACACCTTC; cdr3_aa: CASSPDRVPGYTF
clone_size: .; d_call: .; j_call: TRBJ1-1; v_call: TRBV19; cdr3_nt: TGTGCCAGTAGTATTGCAACCACAGCTCTCTTT; cdr3_aa: CASSIATTALF
clone_size: .; d_call: .; j_call: TRBJ2-7; v_call: TRBV2; cdr3_nt: TGTGCCGGGGGGACAGTTTACGAGCAGTACTTC; cdr3_aa: CAGGTVYEQYF
clone_size: .; d_call: .; j_call: TRBJ2-7; v_call: TRBV13; cdr3_nt: TGTGCCAGCAGCCCGCAGCGGCGGGGATCCTACGAGCAGTACTTC; cdr3_aa: CASSPQRRGSYEQYF
clone_size: few; d_call: .; j_call: TRBJ1-2; v_call: TRBV2; cdr3_nt: TGTGCCAGCAGTGAAGAGGAGGCTCCCAACTATGGCTACACCTTC; cdr3_aa: CASSEEEAPNYGYTF
clone_size: .; d_call: .; j_call: TRBJ2-7; v_call: TRBV6-5; cdr3_nt: TGTGCCAGCAGCGACAGGTCTGGGAGCTACGAGCAGTACTTC; cdr3_aa: CASSDRSGSYEQYF
clone_size: .; d_call: .; j_call: TRBJ2-1; v_call: TRBV7-9; cdr3_nt: TGTGCCAGCAGCTTCTCCACTAGCAATGAGCAGTTCTTC; cdr3_aa: CASSFSTSNEQFF
clone_size: .; d_call: .; j_call: TRBJ1-1; v_call: TRBV30; cdr3_nt: TGTGCCGTACAGGTTTCAATGAACACTGAAGCTTTCTTT; cdr3_aa: CAVQVSMNTEAFF
clone_size: .; d_call: TRBD1; j_call: TRBJ1-2; v_call: TRBV25-1; cdr3_nt: TGTGCCAGTAGAAACAGGGGAGACTATGGCTACACCTTC; cdr3_aa: CASRNRGDYGYTF
clone_size: .; d_call: TRBD1; j_call: TRBJ1-1; v_call: TRBV6-1; cdr3_nt: TGTGCCAGCAGGGAAACAGGGGGGAGTGAAGCTTTCTTT; cdr3_aa: CASRETGGSEAFF
clone_size: .; d_call: TRBD1; j_call: TRBJ2-6; v_call: TRBV9; cdr3_nt: TGTGCCAGCAGCACCCGGACAGGTGGGGTCTCTGGGGCCAACGTCCTGACTTTC; cdr3_aa: CASSTRTGGVSGANVLTF
clone_size: .; d_call: .; j_call: TRBJ1-6; v_call: TRBV6-5; cdr3_nt: TGTGCCAGCAGTTACTCGAAGGGGGGGAATTCACCCCTCCACTTT; cdr3_aa: CASSYSKGGNSPLHF
clone_size: .; d_call: TRBD2; j_call: TRBJ2-7; v_call: TRBV7-3; cdr3_nt: TGTGCCAGACGGACTAGCGGGGGGGGAACCTACGAGCAGTACTTC; cdr3_aa: CARRTSGGGTYEQYF
clone_size: .; d_call: TRBD1; j_call: TRBJ1-1; v_call: TRBV18; cdr3_nt: TGTGCCAGCTCACCATGGGCGATTGACAGGGGATTTTCCACTGAAGCTTTCTTT; cdr3_aa: CASSPWAIDRGFSTEAFF
clone_size: .; d_call: TRBD1; j_call: TRBJ1-2; v_call: TRBV7-9; cdr3_nt: TGTGCCAGCAGCCCTTCTCCGGGACAGGGGGTAGTAGGCTACACCTTC; cdr3_aa: CASSPSPGQGVVGYTF
clone_size: .; d_call: .; j_call: TRBJ1-2; v_call: TRBV4-3; cdr3_nt: TGCGCCAGCAGCCCAGGACAGCCCGCTAACTATGGCTACACCTTC; cdr3_aa: CASSPGQPANYGYTF
clone_size: .; d_call: TRBD1; j_call: TRBJ1-4; v_call: TRBV18; cdr3_nt: TGTGCCAGCTCACCACTTACAGGGGATAAACTGTTTTTT; cdr3_aa: CASSPLTGDKLFF
clone_size: .; d_call: .; j_call: TRBJ1-5; v_call: TRBV6-6; cdr3_nt: TGTGCCAGCAGTTATGGGACGGACTATAGCAATCAGCCCCAGCATTTT; cdr3_aa: CASSYGTDYSNQPQHF
clone_size: .; d_call: TRBD1; j_call: TRBJ1-4; v_call: TRBV5-4; cdr3_nt: TGTGCCAGCAGACGGACAGGGGGCGTCGATAATGAAAAACTGTTTTTT; cdr3_aa: CASRRTGGVDNEKLFF
clone_size: .; d_call: .; j_call: TRBJ1-1; v_call: TRBV6-6; cdr3_nt: TGTGCCAGCAGTTACTCTGGGGGAGGGAACACTGAAGCTTTCTTT; cdr3_aa: CASSYSGGGNTEAFF
clone_size: .; d_call: TRBD1; j_call: TRBJ2-5; v_call: TRBV7-3; cdr3_nt: TGTGCCAGCAGAAAAGGGACAGGGCCTACTTGGGACTTC; cdr3_aa: CASRKGTGPTWDF
clone_size: .; d_call: TRBD1; j_call: TRBJ1-3; v_call: TRBV6-5; cdr3_nt: TGTGCCAGCAGTTACGGGGGTGCAGGGGGCAGAAACACCATATATTTT; cdr3_aa: CASSYGGAGGRNTIYF
clone_size: .; d_call: TRBD1; j_call: TRBJ2-3; v_call: TRBV5-8; cdr3_nt: TGTGCCAGCAGCTTACAACAGGGGGCTTTTCTCGCAGATACGCAGTATTTT; cdr3_aa: CASSLQQGAFLADTQYF